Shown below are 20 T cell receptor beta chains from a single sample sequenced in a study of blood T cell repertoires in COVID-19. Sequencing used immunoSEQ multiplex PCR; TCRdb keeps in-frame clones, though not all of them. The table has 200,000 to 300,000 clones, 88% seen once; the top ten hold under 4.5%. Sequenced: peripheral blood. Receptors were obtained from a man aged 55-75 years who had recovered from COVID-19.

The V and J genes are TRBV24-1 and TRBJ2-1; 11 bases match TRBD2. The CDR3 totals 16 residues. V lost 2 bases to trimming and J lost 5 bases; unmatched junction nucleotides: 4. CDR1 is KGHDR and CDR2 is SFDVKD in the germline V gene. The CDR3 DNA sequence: TGTGCCACCAGTGATTCCCTAGCGGGGGGACACAATGAGCAGTTCTTC. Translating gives CATSDSLAGGHNEQFF.

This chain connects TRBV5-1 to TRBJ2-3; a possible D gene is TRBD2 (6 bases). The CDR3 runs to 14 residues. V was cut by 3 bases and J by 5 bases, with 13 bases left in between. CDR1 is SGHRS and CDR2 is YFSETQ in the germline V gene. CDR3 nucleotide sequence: TGCGCCAGCAGCTGGAGCTCCGGGGGAGATACGCAGTATTTT. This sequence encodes CASSWSSGGDTQYF.

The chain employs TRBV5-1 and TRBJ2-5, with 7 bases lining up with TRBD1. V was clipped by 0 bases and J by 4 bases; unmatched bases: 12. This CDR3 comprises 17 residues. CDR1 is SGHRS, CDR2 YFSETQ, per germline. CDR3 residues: CASSLGGGGREGETQYF. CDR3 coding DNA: TGCGCCAGCAGCTTGGGAGGGGGCGGACGAGAAGGAGAGACCCAGTACTTC.

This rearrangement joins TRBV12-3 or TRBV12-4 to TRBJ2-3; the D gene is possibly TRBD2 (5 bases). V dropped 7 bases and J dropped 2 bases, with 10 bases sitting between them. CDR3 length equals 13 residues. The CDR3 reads CASNSRVTDTQYF. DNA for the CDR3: TGTGCCAGCAATTCGAGGGTCACAGATACGCAGTATTTT.

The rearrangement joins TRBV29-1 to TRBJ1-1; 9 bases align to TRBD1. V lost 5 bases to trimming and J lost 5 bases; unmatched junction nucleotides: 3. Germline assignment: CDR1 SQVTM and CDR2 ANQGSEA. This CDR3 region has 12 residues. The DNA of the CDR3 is TGCAGCGTTCGACAGGGGGGAACTGAAGCTTTCTTT. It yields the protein CSVRQGGTEAFF.

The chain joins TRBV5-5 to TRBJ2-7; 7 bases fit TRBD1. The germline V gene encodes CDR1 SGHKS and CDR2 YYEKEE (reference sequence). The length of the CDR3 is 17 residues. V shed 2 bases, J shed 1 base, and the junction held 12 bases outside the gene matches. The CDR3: CASSLKNRAGGSYEQYF. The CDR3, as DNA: TGTGCCAGCAGCTTAAAAAACAGGGCAGGGGGTTCCTACGAGCAGTACTTC.

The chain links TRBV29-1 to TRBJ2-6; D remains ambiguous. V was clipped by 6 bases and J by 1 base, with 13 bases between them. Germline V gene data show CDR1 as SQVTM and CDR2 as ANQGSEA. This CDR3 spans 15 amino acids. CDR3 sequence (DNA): TGCAGCGTAGGTGGTGTGACTTCTGGGGCCAACGTCCTGACTTTC. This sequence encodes CSVGGVTSGANVLTF.

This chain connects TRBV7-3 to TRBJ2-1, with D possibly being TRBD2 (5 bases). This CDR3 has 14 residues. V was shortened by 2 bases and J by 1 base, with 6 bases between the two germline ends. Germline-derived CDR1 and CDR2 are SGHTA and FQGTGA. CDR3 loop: CASSLQRSYNEQFF. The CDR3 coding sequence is TGTGCCAGCAGCTTACAGCGGTCCTACAATGAGCAGTTCTTC.

CDR3: CASSQDPSATYNEQFF. CDR3 DNA: TGCGCCAGCAGCCAAGATCCTAGCGCTACCTACAATGAGCAGTTCTTC. The chain carries TRBV4-1 and TRBJ2-1, with D tentatively TRBD2 (6 bases). Trimming cost V 0 bases and J 2 bases, with 11 bases left between them. CDR1 MGHRA and CDR2 YSYEKL come from the germline V gene. The CDR3 length is 16 residues.

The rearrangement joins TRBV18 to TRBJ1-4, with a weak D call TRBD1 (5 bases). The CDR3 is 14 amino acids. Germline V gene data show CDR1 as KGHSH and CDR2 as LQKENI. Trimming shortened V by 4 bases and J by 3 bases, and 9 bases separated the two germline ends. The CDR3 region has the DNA TGTGCCAGCTCACGGGGCAGTTCTAATGAAAAACTGTTTTTT. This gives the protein CASSRGSSNEKLFF.

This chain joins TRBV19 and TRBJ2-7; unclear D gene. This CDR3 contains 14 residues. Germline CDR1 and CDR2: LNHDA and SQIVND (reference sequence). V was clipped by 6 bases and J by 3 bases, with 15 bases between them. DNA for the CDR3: TGTGCCAGTAGAACTTCCGGGTCGAACTACGAGCAGTACTTC. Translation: CASRTSGSNYEQYF.

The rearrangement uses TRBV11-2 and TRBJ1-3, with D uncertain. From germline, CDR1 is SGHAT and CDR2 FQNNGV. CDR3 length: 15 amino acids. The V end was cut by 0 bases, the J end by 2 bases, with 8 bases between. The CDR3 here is CASSLDSYAGNTIYF. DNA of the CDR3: TGTGCCAGCAGCTTAGACTCCTACGCTGGAAACACCATATATTTT.

CDR3 in amino acids: CASSPRDRNEKLFF. The CDR3 coding sequence is TGTGCCAGTAGTCCCCGGGACAGGAATGAAAAACTGTTTTTT. J is TRBJ1-4 and V is TRBV19; TRBD1 aligns across 8 bases. The germline gives CDR1 LNHDA, CDR2 SQIVND (reference sequence). The CDR3 is made up of 14 amino acids. After removal of 5 bases from V and 5 bases from J, the junction contained 4 bases not matched to a gene.

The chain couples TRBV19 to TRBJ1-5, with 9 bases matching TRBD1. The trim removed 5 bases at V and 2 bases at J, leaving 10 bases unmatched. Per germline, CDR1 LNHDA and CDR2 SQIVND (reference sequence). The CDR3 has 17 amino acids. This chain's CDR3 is CASSPLLQGAGNQPQHF. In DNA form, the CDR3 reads TGTGCCAGTAGTCCGTTACTACAGGGGGCGGGCAATCAGCCCCAGCATTTT. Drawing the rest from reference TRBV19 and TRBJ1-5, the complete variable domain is DGGITQSPKYLFRKEGQNVTLSCEQNLNHDAMYWYRQDPGQGLRLIYYSQIVNDFQKGDIAEGYSVSREKKESFPLTVTSAQKNPTAFYLCASSPLLQGAGNQPQHFGDGTRLSIL.

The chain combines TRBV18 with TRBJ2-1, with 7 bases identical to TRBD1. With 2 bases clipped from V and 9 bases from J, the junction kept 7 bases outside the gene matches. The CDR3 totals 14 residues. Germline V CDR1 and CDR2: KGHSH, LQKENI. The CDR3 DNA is TGTGCCAGCTCACCAGGGGCAGGGGGTATTGAGCAGTTCTTC. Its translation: CASSPGAGGIEQFF.

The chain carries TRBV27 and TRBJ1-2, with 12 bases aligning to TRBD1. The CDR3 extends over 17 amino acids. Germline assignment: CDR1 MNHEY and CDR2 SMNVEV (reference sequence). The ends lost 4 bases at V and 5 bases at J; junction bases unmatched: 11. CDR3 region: CASSSVGTGGDRYGYTF. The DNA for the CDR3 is TGTGCCAGCAGTTCAGTAGGGACAGGGGGCGATCGGTATGGCTACACCTTC.

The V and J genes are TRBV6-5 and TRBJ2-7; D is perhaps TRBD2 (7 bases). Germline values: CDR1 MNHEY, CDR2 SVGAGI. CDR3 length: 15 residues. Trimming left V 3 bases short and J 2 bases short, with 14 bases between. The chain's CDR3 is CASSYGAGAPYEQYF. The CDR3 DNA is TGTGCCAGCAGTTATGGCGCGGGGGCCCCCTACGAGCAGTACTTC.

CDR3 in DNA: TGTGCCAGCAGCCTACAGGGGGTGCATGAAAAACTGTTTTTT. Protein: CASSLQGVHEKLFF. The rearrangement uses TRBV5-4 and TRBJ1-4, with 8 bases that match TRBD1. The CDR3 runs to 14 residues. The germline CDR1 and CDR2 sequences are SGHNT and YYREEE (reference sequence). V was pared by 4 bases and J by 6 bases, with 5 bases of the junction left unmatched.

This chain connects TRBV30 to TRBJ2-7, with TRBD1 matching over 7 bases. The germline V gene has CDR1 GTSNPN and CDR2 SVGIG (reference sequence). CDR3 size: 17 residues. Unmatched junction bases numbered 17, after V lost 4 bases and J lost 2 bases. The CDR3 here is CAWTTRQGILTPYEQYF. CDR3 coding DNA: TGTGCCTGGACCACCCGACAGGGCATCCTAACACCCTACGAGCAGTACTTC.

The CDR3 DNA follows: TGTGCCAGCAGCTTTGGGACTAGCGGGGGGGCATTCGGGGAGCTGTTTTTT. It encodes CASSFGTSGGAFGELFF. The chain is built from TRBV7-2 and TRBJ2-2; 16 nucleotides line up with TRBD2. The trim removed 3 bases at V and 7 bases at J, leaving 5 bases unmatched. The CDR3 is 17 amino acids. The V gene's germline CDR1 is SGHTA and CDR2 FQGNSA.